This entry lists 9 T cell receptor beta chains sequenced from one sample in a study of shared clonotypes between healthy human individuals. Clones were read by immunoSEQ multiplex PCR, and TCRdb kept only the in-frame ones, dropping some. The sample consists of 2 million to 2.5 million clones, 93% of them appearing once. The sequenced sample was naive CD4+ T cells from PBMCs. Subset defined: CD45RA+ positively selected. The receptors originated from a man younger than 35 in good health. Some clones in this sample may be carry-over from other donors' samples.

Note on this clone: Distinct nucleotide sequences in the sample also encode this CDR3. The chain joins TRBV6-5 to TRBJ2-5, with D perhaps TRBD2 (5 bases). The ends were cut back, 3 bases at V and 1 base at J, with 9 bases in the middle. This CDR3 contains 14 residues. Germline CDR1 MNHEY, CDR2 SVGAGI. CDR3 in DNA: TGTGCCAGCAGTTATGTGAGCGGCCAAGAGACCCAGTACTTC. Encoded protein: CASSYVSGQETQYF.

In nucleotides, the CDR3 is TGTGCCAGCAGGGAGGGCCCTAGCAATCAGCCCCAGCATTTT. Amino acids: CASREGPSNQPQHF. This chain uses TRBV28 with TRBJ1-5; D is unclear. In germline, CDR1 is MDHEN, CDR2 SYDVKM. The V end was cut by 6 bases, the J end by 0 bases, with 9 bases between. There are 14 residues in the CDR3.

The chain links TRBV27 to TRBJ2-7; the match to TRBD2 covers 13 bases. Looked up from germline, CDR1 is MNHEY and CDR2 is SMNVEV (reference sequence). The ends lost 6 bases at V and 5 bases at J; junction bases unmatched: 7. This CDR3 has 15 residues. CDR3 sequence reads: CASSPGLAGAHEQYF. The CDR3 DNA is TGTGCCAGCAGCCCTGGACTAGCGGGAGCCCACGAGCAGTACTTC.

The V gene is TRBV18, the J gene TRBJ1-1; the D is unclear. V was trimmed by 3 bases and J by 0 bases, leaving 11 bases between them. This CDR3 contains 15 residues. CDR1 is KGHSH and CDR2 is LQKENI in the germline V gene. The CDR3 nucleotides are TGTGCCAGCTCACCGGAGCAGCTGATGAACACTGAAGCTTTCTTT. It yields the protein CASSPEQLMNTEAFF.

The genes are TRBV30 and TRBJ1-5; no reliable D call. The germline V gene encodes CDR1 GTSNPN and CDR2 SVGIG (reference sequence). The CDR3 spans 15 residues. Between the trimmed V and J ends, which lost 4 bases and 3 bases, there was a span of 16 bases. The CDR3 DNA is TGTGCCTGGACCACTCGGATGAGGCACAATCAGCCCCAGCATTTT. Translation: CAWTTRMRHNQPQHF.

The genes are TRBV10-3 and TRBJ2-1; D may be TRBD2 (5 bases). Per germline, CDR1 ENHRY and CDR2 SYGVKD. The V gene lost 7 bases and the J gene lost 10 bases, with 17 bases spanning the gap. The CDR3 has 13 amino acids. CDR3 coding DNA: TGTGCCATCACCCCCGGACTGGAAAGAGAGCAGTTCTTC. It is translated as CAITPGLEREQFF.

This clone was seen only a few times. The gene calls are TRBV18 and TRBJ2-7, with a weak D call TRBD2 (5 bases). CDR1 KGHSH and CDR2 LQKENI come from the germline V gene. Trimming shortened V by 3 bases and J by 5 bases, and 14 bases separated the two germline ends. The CDR3 contains 14 residues. The CDR3, as DNA: TGTGCCAGCTCACCCCGGAGGACCACGGACGAGCAGTACTTC. As protein: CASSPRRTTDEQYF.

To note about this clone: Other DNA sequences in the sample encode the same CDR3. The genes are TRBV28 and TRBJ1-4; D unclear. The ends were cut back, 3 bases at V and 3 bases at J, with 5 bases in the middle. In germline, CDR1 is MDHEN, CDR2 SYDVKM. This CDR3 region has 13 residues. CDR3 in amino acids: CASSFRANEKLFF. The CDR3 nucleotides are TGTGCCAGCAGTTTCCGGGCTAATGAAAAACTGTTTTTT.

Concerning this clone itself: Other DNA variants within this sample encode the same CDR3. The rearrangement joins TRBV5-4 to TRBJ1-2, with 8 bases aligning to TRBD1. Germline lookup yields CDR1 SGHNT and CDR2 YYREEE (reference sequence). J gave up 4 bases and V 0 bases, and 2 bases lay outside the gene matches. The CDR3 length is 14 residues. For the CDR3, the DNA is TGTGCCAGCAGCTTGGGAACAGGGGGCTATGGCTACACCTTC. It codes for CASSLGTGGYGYTF.